This T cell receptor beta chain comes out of a study of blood T cell repertoires in COVID-19. Overall study: T cells, B-cell-depleted T cells, or PBMCs supplied cDNA or gDNA.

Trimming removed 5 bases from V and 13 bases from J, with 14 bases in between. Germline CDR1 is SGHTA and CDR2 is FQGNSA. The CDR3 runs 12 residues. Assay: immunoSEQ multiplex PCR; the TCRdb copy retains only in-frame clones and omits some. There are more than 150,000 clones in the sample; around 85% occur only once, and approximately 2.4% lies in the top ten. This clone was counted a single time. This sequence joins TRBV7-2 and TRBJ1-4, with a possible D match to TRBD1 (5 bases). Sequencing was done on a sample of peripheral blood. This clonotype was sampled from a woman aged 70-85 years with acute or convalescent COVID-19. CDR3 coding DNA: TGTGCCAGCAGCGCGTCAGGGTTACGACTGTTTTTT. Its protein product is CASSASGLRLFF.